A single sample is the source of the 15 T cell receptor beta chains below, sequenced in a study of cytomegalovirus exposure and HLA in healthy donors (TCRdb year 2017). Libraries were prepared through the immunoSEQ multiplex PCR assay. For the multiplex PCR, a mixture combining 60 forward primers for TCR Vbeta segments and 13 reverse primers for TCR Jbeta segments was used. TCRdb retrieved this table from immuneACCESS and kept in-frame rearrangements only. Not all clones are present; in checked studies, unresolved V genes account for under half, and no reason is known for the remainder. This specimen's table enumerates about 110,000 clones. The top ten hold approximately 3.7% of the sample. What was sequenced was PBMCs. The receptors originated from a man between 25 and 39 years old in good health and CMV-seronegative.

The rearrangement joins TRBV5-5 to TRBJ2-3; 7 bases are shared with TRBD2. J gave up 4 bases and V 3 bases, and 11 bases lay outside the gene matches. CDR1 and CDR2 (germline): SGHKS, YYEKEE (reference sequence). CDR3 length: 16 residues. The CDR3 spells CASSSRAGGVADTQYF. DNA of the CDR3: TGTGCCAGCAGCTCCCGAGCTGGGGGGGTGGCAGATACGCAGTATTTT.

The chain employs TRBV7-9 and TRBJ2-7, with D tentatively TRBD1 (5 bases). Germline V gene sequence: CDR1 SEHNR, CDR2 FQNEAQ (reference sequence). The CDR3 consists of 12 residues. The V end lost 5 bases, the J end lost 3 bases, and 8 bases lay between the germline ends. CDR3 protein: CASSRTLYEQYF. For the CDR3, the DNA is TGTGCCAGCAGCCGGACACTCTACGAGCAGTACTTC.

The rearrangement uses TRBV2 and TRBJ1-1, with D maybe TRBD1 (6 bases). Between the trimmed V and J ends, which lost 0 bases and 5 bases, there was a span of 13 bases. CDR1 SNHLY and CDR2 FYNNEI come from the germline V gene. There are 15 residues in the CDR3. This chain's CDR3 is CASSEAPTGVTEAFF. DNA of the CDR3: TGTGCCAGCAGTGAAGCGCCGACAGGTGTAACTGAAGCTTTCTTT.

V is TRBV10-3 and J is TRBJ1-4; weak D call: TRBD1 (6 bases). CDR1 and CDR2 (germline): ENHRY, SYGVKD. The CDR3 runs to 13 residues. The ends were cut back, 8 bases at V and 10 bases at J, with 17 bases in the middle. The CDR3 region has the DNA TGTGCCATCGCCGCGGGGGGGCGCGGAAAACTGTTTTTT. Protein sequence: CAIAAGGRGKLFF.

The chain couples TRBV18 to TRBJ2-5; weak D call: TRBD1 (5 bases). V lost 3 bases and J 1 base, leaving 9 bases between the germline ends. The V gene's germline CDR1 is KGHSH and CDR2 LQKENI. This CDR3 contains 14 residues. The CDR3 reads CASSPVRVQETQYF. CDR3 DNA: TGTGCCAGCTCACCGGTCAGGGTCCAAGAGACCCAGTACTTC.

The genes are TRBV5-6 and TRBJ2-7; D unclear. Trimming removed 4 bases at V and 6 bases at J, with 14 bases between. Germline V CDR1 and CDR2: SGHDT, YYEEEE. The CDR3 extends over 13 amino acids. The CDR3 is CASSRGATREQYF. CDR3 sequence (DNA): TGTGCCAGCAGCCGTGGAGCTACTCGCGAGCAGTACTTC.

The rearrangement links TRBV4-2 to TRBJ1-1, with TRBD1 matching 7 bases. Looked up from germline, CDR1 is LGHNA and CDR2 is YNFKEQ. V lost 0 bases, J lost 0 bases, and 10 bases stayed unmatched. This CDR3 is built from 18 residues. The CDR3 DNA sequence: TGTGCCAGCAGCCAAGATGTGGGACAGCTGCTCATGAACACTGAAGCTTTCTTT. Its protein is CASSQDVGQLLMNTEAFF.

This chain uses TRBV4-1 with TRBJ2-7; 8 bases align to TRBD1. The CDR3 contains 16 residues. Per the germline V gene, CDR1 is MGHRA and CDR2 is YSYEKL. V gave up 4 bases and J gave up 3 bases; unmatched junction bases: 11. CDR3 protein: CASSPGQGIKGYEQYF. In DNA, the CDR3 is TGCGCCAGCAGCCCCGGACAGGGTATTAAGGGCTACGAGCAGTACTTC.

The chain uses TRBV6-6 and TRBJ2-7; D is perhaps TRBD1 (6 bases). Per germline, CDR1 MNHNY and CDR2 SVGAGI (reference sequence). The CDR3 is made up of 13 amino acids. The V end lost 5 bases, the J end lost 5 bases, and 13 bases lay between the germline ends. CDR3 sequence: CASSDPYRDEQYF. In DNA form, the CDR3 reads TGTGCCAGCAGTGACCCCTACAGGGACGAGCAGTACTTC.

The V gene is TRBV7-6, the J gene TRBJ2-7, with 12 bases aligning to TRBD2. CDR3 length: 16 amino acids. V was pared by 5 bases and J by 4 bases, with 9 bases of the junction left unmatched. Germline CDR1 reads SGHVS; CDR2 reads FNYEAQ. CDR3 DNA sequence: TGTGCCAGCAGCCCCGGGCTAGCGGGGGGGCATTACGAGCAGTACTTC. It yields the protein CASSPGLAGGHYEQYF.

With respect to this clone: Other DNA sequences within the sample encode an identical CDR3. In nucleotides, the CDR3 is TGCGCCAGCAGCCAAGATCAGGGGGCAGACACTGAAGCTTTCTTT. Translation gives CASSQDQGADTEAFF. The chain carries TRBV4-3 and TRBJ1-1; TRBD1 matches at 8 bases. The CDR3 loop spans 15 amino acids. Germline CDR1 reads LGHNA; CDR2 reads YSLEER. Unmatched junction bases numbered 3, after V lost 0 bases and J lost 3 bases.

The J gene is TRBJ2-3, the V gene TRBV18; TRBD1 aligns across 7 bases. CDR3 length: 14 residues. The germline CDR1 and CDR2 sequences are KGHSH and LQKENI. The ends lost 1 base at V and 4 bases at J; junction bases unmatched: 2. CDR3 region: CASSPQGAADTQYF. The CDR3 DNA sequence: TGTGCCAGCTCACCACAGGGGGCAGCAGATACGCAGTATTTT.

CDR3 residues: CASSSRGWASGGEANVLTF. Written as DNA, the CDR3 is TGTGCCAGTAGTTCCCGGGGGTGGGCTAGCGGGGGCGAGGCCAACGTCCTGACTTTC. The rearrangement uses TRBV19 and TRBJ2-6, with 10 positions matching TRBD2. The CDR3 runs to 19 residues. V lost 5 bases to trimming and J lost 6 bases; unmatched junction nucleotides: 16. CDR1 is LNHDA, CDR2 SQIVND, per germline (reference sequence).

The V call is TRBV18, the J call TRBJ2-6; a weak D match, TRBD1 (5 bases). The ends were cut back, 5 bases at V and 1 base at J, with 12 bases in the middle. The CDR3 length is 16 residues. Germline V CDR1 and CDR2: KGHSH, LQKENI. The CDR3 DNA sequence: TGTGCCAGCTCATCGATATCAGGGTCTGGGGCCAACGTCCTGACTTTC. This encodes CASSSISGSGANVLTF.

The J gene is TRBJ1-1, the V gene TRBV11-2; tentative D call: TRBD1 (5 bases). CDR1 is SGHAT and CDR2 is FQNNGV in the germline V gene. Trimming took 1 base from V and 0 from J, leaving 21 bases between them. This CDR3 has 19 residues. CDR3 loop: CASSLAFRQTYQMNTEAFF. CDR3 DNA sequence: TGTGCCAGCAGCTTAGCCTTCCGACAGACCTACCAAATGAACACTGAAGCTTTCTTT.